This T cell receptor beta chain was sequenced in a study of cytomegalovirus exposure and HLA in healthy donors listed by TCRdb under 2017. Some background on the complete study: An earlier analysis of roughly 610 of the donors reported 250 to 300 Gb of sequence data and around 100 million unique TCR beta sequences obtained from about 179 million T cells. Among around 400 genotyped donors of the cohort, an average of around 240,000 unique TCR beta nucleotide sequences were sequenced per donor, around a sixth of them non-productive. An earlier analysis of several hundred of the donors applied high-throughput TCR beta sequencing to assess whether each TCR beta V gene segment acted as functional or pseudogenic. All discovery cohort repertoires had been generated using a single sequencing platform. To predict cytomegalovirus infection status, the study brought together high-throughput TCR immunosequencing, statistical association of individual TCRs with disease status, and machine learning. A later genetic analysis used genome-wide SNP genotypes for 398 of the 666 donors, treating that subset as a discovery cohort. Roughly 300 gigabases of sequencing data and roughly 90 million unique TCR sequences were included in an early release covering several hundred HLA-typed donors. In a later analysis, previously published TCR beta repertoires from 666 donors were re-analyzed and high-resolution HLA genotyping was added so that TCR occurrence patterns could be studied. Using immunosequencing, the study profiled T cell repertoires from approximately 700 subjects and related those repertoires to cytomegalovirus serostatus. Donor age, sex, ethnicity and CMV serostatus were collected together with the repertoire data. The study was designed to test whether signatures of past pathogen exposure could be identified by cataloging public T cell receptors. A separate validation cohort of roughly 130 different subjects was used in addition to the 666-subject first cohort. Rather than drawing on any new phenotypic data, the later analysis identified candidate immune exposures from TCR beta sequences and the way those sequences occurred across donors. Five DR-DQ haplotypes were handled as single units for association and clustering, since linkage in the cohort was strong. The number of typed donors differed by locus: roughly 629-640 for A, B, C, DRB1 and DQB1; 522 for DQA1; approximately 600 for DPA1; and around 490 for DPB1. Of the roughly 400 genotyped donors, 75% to 85% were placed in the genetic ancestry cluster associated with self-reported Caucasian donors. HLA typing covered class I and class II loci at four-digit resolution. Broader findings and caveats from the paper: A total of roughly 160 TCR beta chains were listed by the study as associated with cytomegalovirus. A later genetic analysis associated a missense DCLRE1C variant with V-gene and J-gene trimming of TCR beta chains, and an independent cohort replicated the association. The cohort was sequenced for TCR beta chains only, and without alpha or paired-chain data the features that could be detected were limited. A few of the identified cytomegalovirus-associated TCR beta chains were confirmed in vitro to be specific for cytomegalovirus antigens. The 87-base-pair reads could not distinguish some IMGT-functional V segments, including TRBV6-2 and TRBV6-3, so those segments were excluded. Sequencing depth was assumed to be roughly uniform across donors in the presence/absence analyses, though that assumption may not hold. At a false discovery rate of 0.05, a later analysis linked approximately 18,000 TCR beta sequences to specific HLA alleles. Correlated functional status among segregating V segments might reflect linkage disequilibrium, but an unknown experimental factor could not be ruled out. A later analysis found that HLA-associated TCR beta chains were more clonally expanded and had lower generation probabilities than equally common non-associated chains. According to the authors, the approach could potentially be generalized to other disease states and immunological phenotypes. Immune exposure information for the cohort was limited to CMV serostatus. In a later analysis, most CMV-associated TCR beta chains were found to appear HLA-restricted, with HLA associations seemingly driven largely by CMV exposure. An earlier analysis of approximately 500 of the donors showed that most TCR beta V segments appeared in productive rearrangements either about 87% or about 30% of the time, which broadly matched IMGT annotations. In a later analysis, the rate of TCR association differed among HLA loci, with DRB1 alleles having the most associated TCRs and HLA-C alleles having the fewest. Because counts were too low, about 18 rarely observed V segments, including chromosome 9 orphons, were left out of the earlier analysis of some 600 of the donors. Because HLA typing was unavailable for some donors at each locus, only the typed subset was used in association tests. Most TCR sequences were seen in very few donors, while some public TCRs were found in many individuals. According to a later genetic analysis, donors in an Asian-associated ancestry cluster had fewer N-insertions in productive TCRs than the roughly 670-donor mean. A cluster of highly shared sequence variants was judged likely to represent a technical artifact of the sequencing pipeline. In a later analysis, several top co-occurrence clusters were reported to appear linked to parvovirus B19, influenza, CMV and Epstein-Barr virus. Assigning TCR associations to individual alleles was difficult when HLA alleles, especially DR and DQ, strongly co-occurred. A further reported finding was that TCR beta sequences accurately predicted the HLA-A and HLA-B alleles for most subjects in the first cohort. Cytomegalovirus status was reported to be diagnosed by the classifier with high specificity and sensitivity in both the original and validation cohorts.

Measured from the cysteine to the phenylalanine, the CDR3 is 15 residues long. Only the CDR3 portion is preserved as DNA: 45 bases, with reading frame beginning at the first base. Based on the germline V gene (reference sequence), the CDR1 and CDR2 sequences are LNHNV and YYDKDF. Library construction relied on the immunoSEQ multiplex PCR assay. The multiplex PCR relied on a mix of 60 forward primers for TCR Vbeta segments and 13 reverse primers for TCR Jbeta segments. The CDR3 region of rearranged TCR beta genes was amplified from genomic DNA with a multiplex PCR assay. The Illumina HiSeq System was used to sequence the amplified TCR beta libraries as 87-base-pair reads. In the authors' own workflow: A later analysis tallied roughly 80 million unique TCR beta chains across the 666 repertoires, and approximately 9.9 million of those chains were shared by two or more donors. A nearest-neighbor algorithm error-corrected the raw reads and collapsed the reads into unique sequences, merging closely related sequences to remove PCR and sequencing errors. CDR3 sequences were aligned to IMGT reference sequences to assign V, D and J gene segments. For a sequence to be retained, at least a six-nucleotide match to both a V gene segment and a J gene segment was required. A rearrangement was called productive if the CDR3 had no stop codons and remained in frame with V and J, and every other rearrangement was called non-productive. CDR3 was defined by IMGT convention, running from the second conserved V-encoded cysteine to the conserved J-encoded phenylalanine. The earlier analysis of about 560 of the donors excluded any sequence lacking an unambiguous match to a single V gene segment. In an earlier analysis of about 590 of the donors, a V segment was called functional when productive rearrangements were above 56.7%, and segregating when the standard deviation between donors exceeded 5%. A statistical classification framework was built to diagnose cytomegalovirus status from the catalog of TCR beta chain sequences. In a later analysis, V and J genes were assigned by comparing TCR nucleotide sequences against IMGT/GENE-DB human TR gene sequences. Using the TCRdist pipeline, a later analysis assigned CDR3 sequences along with most-parsimonious VDJ recombination scenarios. In a later analysis, every TCR beta chain was defined by the combination of its CDR3 amino acid sequence and its V-gene family, and reads without a unique V-gene family were dropped. As a way to deal with suspected cross-contamination and a sequencing artifact, a later analysis dropped more than 500 nucleotide sequences that were highly shared and had low generation probability. In a later analysis, a clonal expansion index was calculated for each public chain from normalized within-repertoire ranks of inferred template counts. A later analysis computed generation probabilities with a VDJ recombination model fitted to out-of-frame rearrangements, and checked the results against IGoR. Hypergeometric tests were used in a later analysis to score TCR-TCR, TCR-HLA and TCR-CMV co-occurrence, with a repertoire-size bias correction applied to the TCR pairs. To estimate false discovery rates, a later analysis permuted the HLA or CMV assignments 20 times. In a later analysis, co-occurring TCRs were grouped using DBSCAN, with TCRdist sequence similarity added in when clustering inside HLA-allele-positive subsets. For co-occurrence clustering, repertoires with fewer than 30,000 or more than 120,000 public chains were excluded, along with roughly five repertoires with anomalous nucleotide sharing. The immuneACCESS repertoire file appears here via TCRdb, limited to in-frame rearrangements. These files lack a portion of the clones; in checked studies, under half of the deficit traces to unresolved V genes, and the cause of the others is not known. The V and J calls and clone size are taken from that table; D and trimming were inferred from the DNA. The sample contains roughly 140,000 clones, about 80% of them found a single time. Of the sample, roughly 2.9% falls within the top ten clones.

The cohort consisted of fewer than 700 healthy bone marrow donors. Cohort members were all nominally healthy when sampled, although unrecorded immune exposures were likely present. The donor tested CMV seronegative, placing the donor among the 300 to 450 seronegative members of the cohort. Each donor provided a peripheral blood sample, and peripheral blood mononuclear cells were used for TCR beta sequencing. Genomic DNA extraction from the blood cell samples was performed with the Qiagen DNeasy Blood Extraction Kit. A remark on this clone: This clone's antigen is unknown. The junction departs from germline at one end; a sequencing error may be responsible.

The chain is assembled from TRBV15 and TRBJ1-1; the D gene cannot be named for sure. Source material: PBMCs. This TCR derives from a female donor in good health and CMV-seronegative. CDR3 protein: CATSRDRTGNTEALF. At the DNA level, the sequence is TGTGCCACCAGCAGAGATCGGACGGGGAACACTGAAGCTCTCTTT.